This T cell receptor beta chain came from a study of lymphopenia after photon versus proton radiotherapy. Worth noting for this clone: What it recognizes is unknown.

Study findings and constraints: Oligoclonal CD8+ Temra expansion after nadir drove photon patients' diversity drop. Proton therapy kept repertoires fairly stable, unlike photons, which gained effector/memory cells.

The repertoire was sequenced with immunoSEQ multiplex PCR; TCRdb's copy has only in-frame clones and lacks some. The sample shows roughly 16,000 clones, about nine tenths of them seen only once. The V end was cut by 1 base, the J end by 2 bases, with 9 bases between. This CDR3 spans 15 amino acids. The germline gives CDR1 SGHTA, CDR2 FQGTGA. V gene TRBV7-3 combines with J gene TRBJ2-1; a possible D gene is TRBD1 (5 bases). The clonotype originates from a man in his sixties or seventies with pancreatic cancer. Sequencing used peripheral blood, obtained from a patient treated with proton-based radiotherapy. CDR3 coding DNA: TGTGCCAGCAGCTTAAATCCAGGGCCCTACAATGAGCAGTTCTTC. Protein sequence: CASSLNPGPYNEQFF. Using reference TRBV7-3 and TRBJ2-1 for the parts outside the CDR3, the full variable domain is GAGVSQTPSNKVTEKGKYVELRCDPISGHTALYWYRQSLGQGPEFLIYFQGTGAADDSGLPNDRFFAVRPEGSVSTLKIQRTERGDSAVYLCASSLNPGPYNEQFFGPGTRLTVL.